The 10 T cell receptor beta chains below all came from one sample that was sequenced in a study of T-cell memory formation after mild COVID-19. Using its own MiXCR run on the 5' RACE reads, TCRdb lists one record per CDR3 protein. The table lists about 120,000 distinct CDR3 sequences, roughly 15% of them singletons. Input material: PBMCs or a T cell subset sorted from them (not recorded which). These receptors all stem from an adult woman who had mild COVID-19 (a few samples of this study predate the infection). Cell type and time point are not known.

This chain links TRBV12-3 or TRBV12-4 with TRBJ2-2; 9 positions agree with TRBD2. The CDR3 totals 16 residues. Losses at the gene ends were 3 bases for V and 1 base for J; bases not matched to a gene: 3. CDR3 region: CASSLSSGMNTGELFF. CDR3 in DNA: TGTGCCAGCAGTTTGTCTAGCGGGATGAACACCGGGGAGCTGTTTTTT.

This clonotype was counted a few times. The V gene is TRBV9, the J gene TRBJ2-3; possible D gene TRBD2, 5 bases. Between the trimmed V and J ends, which lost 3 bases and 4 bases, there was a span of 15 bases. Per germline, CDR1 SGDLS and CDR2 YYNGEE. This CDR3 contains 15 residues. The CDR3 sequence: CASSASGLYSDTQYF. The CDR3 DNA reads TGTGCCAGCAGCGCAAGCGGACTCTACTCAGATACGCAGTATTTT.

The chain has TRBV12-3 or TRBV12-4 and TRBJ1-5; D gene unclear. Trimming cost V 6 bases and J 6 bases, with 6 bases left between them. The CDR3 sequence is 11 residues long. The CDR3 DNA reads as TGTGCCAGCAGCAATGGTCAGCCCCAGCATTTT. Its protein is CASSNGQPQHF.

The chain has TRBV5-6 and TRBJ2-7; D is possibly TRBD1 or TRBD2 (5 bases each). This CDR3 region has 15 residues. V was shortened by 6 bases and J by 3 bases, with 19 bases between the two germline ends. Germline V gene lookup returns CDR1 SGHDT and CDR2 YYEEEE. In DNA, the CDR3 is TGTGCCAGCACCCTCGGTTCAGGGCGGGTCTACGAGCAGTACTTC. This encodes CASTLGSGRVYEQYF.

There are a few counts of this clonotype. The rearrangement joins TRBV14 to TRBJ2-5, with D unresolved. Trimming cost V 2 bases and J 3 bases, with 4 bases left between them. The CDR3 runs 12 residues. The V gene's germline CDR1 is SGHDN and CDR2 FVKESK. The CDR3 bases are TGTGCCAGCAGCCAATATGAAGAGACCCAGTACTTC. Its translation: CASSQYEETQYF. The full variable domain, in which reference TRBV14 and TRBJ2-5 provide the parts outside the CDR3, is EAGVTQFPSHSVIEKGQTVTLRCDPISGHDNLYWYRRVMGKEIKFLLHFVKESKQDESGMPNNRFLAERTGGTYSTLKVQPAELEDSGVYFCASSQYEETQYFGPGTRLLVL.

This clonotype was found a few times. The genes are TRBV15 and TRBJ2-7; D may be TRBD1 (6 bases). With 6 bases removed from V and 0 bases from J, the gap between germline ends came to 12 bases. Germline V lookup: CDR1 LNHNV, CDR2 YYDKDF (reference sequence). The CDR3 is 14 residues long. The CDR3 reads CATRTDRNSYEQYF. CDR3 DNA: TGTGCCACCAGAACGGACAGAAACTCCTACGAGCAGTACTTC.

This clonotype has ten or more counts. This chain joins TRBV7-2 and TRBJ2-2, with TRBD2 matching over 9 bases. J lost 5 bases, V lost 1 base, and 5 bases had no gene match. The germline V gene has CDR1 SGHTA and CDR2 FQGNSA. The length of the CDR3 is 16 residues. This CDR3 is CASSLELAGSTGELFF. The CDR3 coding sequence is TGTGCCAGCAGCTTAGAACTAGCGGGTTCTACCGGGGAGCTGTTTTTT.

This clonotype was seen a few times. The rearrangement links TRBV9 to TRBJ2-1, with D hard to call. Germline CDR1 SGDLS, CDR2 YYNGEE. The CDR3 covers 13 residues. Trimming left V 0 bases short and J 1 base short, with 2 bases between. The CDR3 reads CASSVGSYNEQFF. The CDR3, as DNA: TGTGCCAGCAGCGTAGGTTCCTACAATGAGCAGTTCTTC.

Only a few counts were recorded for this clonotype. The CDR3 DNA reads TGTGCCAGCAGTTCTGTGGGAGGAGGGGCAGATACGCAGTATTTT. It specifies CASSSVGGGADTQYF. This sequence joins TRBV28 and TRBJ2-3; weak D call: TRBD2 (6 bases). CDR1 is MDHEN and CDR2 is SYDVKM in the germline V gene. Trimming took off 4 bases at V and 4 bases at J, with 15 bases between the two ends. This CDR3 is built from 15 residues.

The chain couples TRBV20-1 to TRBJ1-2, with 9 bases that match TRBD1. The CDR3 loop spans 13 amino acids. Germline V gene lookup returns CDR1 DFQATT and CDR2 SNEGSKA (reference sequence). With V trimmed by 5 bases and J by 8 bases, 9 bases remained unmatched. This CDR3 is CSAPRQGGIGYTF. The CDR3 DNA is TGCAGTGCTCCCCGACAGGGGGGGATAGGCTACACCTTC.